This entry lists 26 T cell receptor beta chains sequenced from one sample in a study of metastatic and nonmetastatic thyroid tumors. None of the patients had undergone any treatment ahead of thyroid surgery. TCRdb re-analyzed the PCR reads using MiXCR. The sample has some 83,000 clones; roughly an eighth are singletons. Specimen: tumor tissue. These receptors came from a female donor with papillary thyroid cancer or a benign thyroid nodule (not recorded which). Some clones in this sample may be carry-over from other donors' samples.

This clone was recorded at least ten times. The gene calls are TRBV19 and TRBJ2-5; D ambiguous. This CDR3 spans 12 amino acids. Per germline, CDR1 LNHDA and CDR2 SQIVND (reference sequence). V was shortened by 0 bases and J by 3 bases, with 2 bases between the two germline ends. CDR3 in DNA: TGTGCCAGTAGTATAGACAAAGAGACCCAGTACTTC. Protein product: CASSIDKETQYF.

This clone was picked up a small number of times. A junction boundary mismatches the germline segment, possibly from a read error. V is TRBV7-2 and J is TRBJ2-7; 7 bases align to TRBD2. The CDR3 length is 12 residues. Germline V gene sequence: CDR1 SGHTA, CDR2 FQGNSA. CDR3 nucleotides: TGTGCCAGAGGGAGGGAGTTGTACGGGCAGTACTTC. This translates into CARGRELYGQYF.

The gene calls are TRBV5-1 and TRBJ2-3, with D possibly TRBD2 on 6 matching bases. The CDR3 has 14 residues. The V gene lost 3 bases and the J gene lost 3 bases, with 11 bases spanning the gap. Per the germline V gene, CDR1 is SGHRS and CDR2 is YFSETQ. The CDR3 reads CASSSGDSTDTQYF. CDR3 nucleotide sequence: TGCGCCAGCAGCTCCGGGGACTCTACAGATACGCAGTATTTT.

Notes on this clone: Within the sample, other DNA sequences also encode this same CDR3. The genes are TRBV5-5 and TRBJ2-7; a possible D gene is TRBD2 (5 bases). Trimming removed 4 bases at V and 7 bases at J, with 21 bases between. The CDR3 is 15 amino acids. CDR1 is SGHKS and CDR2 is YYEKEE in the germline V gene (reference sequence). The CDR3 spells CASSPPLAGAGEQYF. The CDR3 bases are TGTGCCAGCAGCCCCCCTCTAGCTGGAGCCGGGGAGCAGTACTTC.

The sample holds many counts of this clone. The rearrangement links TRBV27 to TRBJ1-1; D may be TRBD1 (5 bases). The CDR3 length is 16 residues. Trimming pared 0 bases from V and 0 bases from J, leaving 11 bases between. From germline, CDR1 is MNHEY and CDR2 SMNVEV (reference sequence). The CDR3 DNA sequence: TGTGCCAGCAGTTTATCAGGGGTGTACGTGAACACTGAAGCTTTCTTT. It specifies CASSLSGVYVNTEAFF.

This clone appeared a few times. A much larger clone differs from this one at a single base, so this may be a read error. DNA for the CDR3: TGTGCCAGCAGTGAGGGGGAGTGTCCATATGAAGCTTTCTTT. It encodes CASSEGECPYEAFF. The J gene is TRBJ1-1, the V gene TRBV6-1, with D possibly being TRBD1 (5 bases). Germline-derived CDR1 and CDR2 are MNHNS and SASEGT. The V and J ends lost 3 bases and 7 bases respectively, with 15 bases between them. There are 14 residues in the CDR3.

There are a few counts of this clone. Given a much more abundant clone one base away, this may be a read error. The chain is built from TRBV10-1 and TRBJ2-3; TRBD2 matches at 9 bases. CDR3 length equals 14 residues. Germline V gives CDR1 WNHNN, CDR2 SYGVQD (reference sequence). The V segment lost 7 bases and the J segment 6 bases; nucleotides outside the gene matches: 8. Here the CDR3 reads CASNPSGIPDTQYF. CDR3 coding DNA: TGCGCCAGCAACCCTAGCGGGATACCTGATACGCAGTATTTT.

Comments on this clone: This could be a read error, since a much larger clone is one nucleotide away. Other nucleotide sequences in the sample specify the same CDR3. V gene TRBV6-1 combines with J gene TRBJ2-3; TRBD2 aligns across 7 bases. The CDR3 is 14 residues long. V was pared by 6 bases and J by 6 bases, with 9 bases of the junction left unmatched. The germline V gene encodes CDR1 MNHNS and CDR2 SASEGT. The DNA for the CDR3 is TGTGCCAGCAGCCCCGGACTAGTCCAGGATACGCAGTATTTT. Translation: CASSPGLVQDTQYF.

This clone was seen repeatedly, ten times or more. The V gene is TRBV5-8, the J gene TRBJ2-1, with no clear D. The CDR3 extends over 16 amino acids. The germline CDR1 and CDR2 sequences are SGHTS and YDEGEE. V was cut by 4 bases and J by 0 bases, with 14 bases left in between. CDR3 nucleotides: TGTGCCAGCAGCACCCCCAAAAGGAGCTCCTACAATGAGCAGTTCTTC. This encodes CASSTPKRSSYNEQFF.

This clone was counted a few times. A clone one base away is much larger, so this may be a read error. In the same sample, other DNA sequences code for this CDR3. This sequence joins TRBV20-1 and TRBJ2-3, with a weak D call TRBD1 (5 bases). CDR1 is DFQATT and CDR2 is SNEGSKA in the germline V gene (reference sequence). The length of the CDR3 is 12 residues. CDR3 sequence (DNA): TGCAGTGCTCTGTGGGGCACAGATACGCAGTATTTC. Its translation is CSALWGTDTQYF.

The chain uses TRBV18 and TRBJ2-1; D might be TRBD1 (6 bases). The CDR3 has 12 residues. The V gene's germline CDR1 is KGHSH and CDR2 LQKENI. Between the trimmed V and J ends, which lost 6 bases and 8 bases, there was a span of 11 bases. The CDR3 coding sequence is TGTGCCAGCTCCAGATCAGGGGATGAGCAGTTCTTC. Translating it yields CASSRSGDEQFF. Supplemented by reference TRBV18 and TRBJ2-1, the full variable domain reads NAGVMQNPRHLVRRRGQEARLRCSPMKGHSHVYWYRQLPEEGLKFMVYLQKENIIDESGMPKERFSAEFPKEGPSILRIQQVVRGDSAAYFCASSRSGDEQFFGPGTRLTVL.

This clone showed up just a few times. This chain joins TRBV12-3 or TRBV12-4 and TRBJ2-1; 7 bases align to TRBD2. V lost 6 bases and J lost 8; bases outside the gene matches: 10. The CDR3 has 14 amino acids. DNA for the CDR3: TGTGCCAGCAGCCTAGCGGAACCCTCCGATGAGCAGTTCTTC. Amino acid sequence: CASSLAEPSDEQFF.

This clone has ten or more counts. The CDR3 region is CASLGGNTEAFF. CDR3 sequence (DNA): TGCGCCAGCCTAGGGGGGAACACTGAAGCTTTCTTT. The rearrangement joins TRBV10-2 to TRBJ1-1; the D gene is possibly TRBD1 (6 bases). The CDR3 is 12 amino acids. The germline V and J ends were trimmed by 8 bases and 1 base, with 8 bases remaining between them. Germline CDR1 reads WSHSY; CDR2 reads SAAADI.

This clone was picked up many times. CDR3 protein: CASSYSVPRGGEQFF. CDR3 nucleotides: TGTGCCAGCAGTTACTCAGTGCCCCGCGGGGGTGAGCAGTTCTTC. This chain connects TRBV6-5 to TRBJ2-1; 7 bases agree with TRBD2. The trim removed 0 bases at V and 9 bases at J, leaving 8 bases unmatched. The CDR3 extends over 15 amino acids. Germline V gene sequence: CDR1 MNHEY, CDR2 SVGAGI.

The sample holds a few counts of this clone. Different DNA sequences within this sample yield the same CDR3. V gene TRBV11-1 combines with J gene TRBJ2-2; a possible D gene is TRBD2 (6 bases). The CDR3 has 16 amino acids. Germline lookup yields CDR1 SGHAT and CDR2 FQDESV (reference sequence). V was clipped by 8 bases and J by 0 bases, with 16 bases between them. CDR3 in amino acids: CASPGWRGANTGELFF. CDR3 in DNA: TGTGCCAGCCCGGGTTGGAGGGGAGCGAACACCGGGGAGCTGTTTTTT.

The sample holds many counts of this clone. J is TRBJ2-7 and V is TRBV7-2; the D gene is possibly TRBD1 (6 bases). The CDR3 totals 12 residues. With 5 bases removed from V and 2 bases from J, the gap between germline ends came to 7 bases. From germline, CDR1 is SGHTA and CDR2 FQGNSA. In DNA, the CDR3 is TGTGCCAGCAGCCGACAGGCCTACGAGCAGTACTTC. It translates to CASSRQAYEQYF.

Many counts were recorded for this clone. The chain employs TRBV29-1 and TRBJ1-2; TRBD1 is a possible D gene (5 bases). Deletions cut 0 bases from V and 8 bases from J, with 10 bases between. Germline V gene data show CDR1 as SQVTM and CDR2 as ANQGSEA. The CDR3 is made up of 12 amino acids. The CDR3 DNA follows: TGCAGCGTTGAAGAACAGGTCCGCGGCTACACCTTC. Its protein product is CSVEEQVRGYTF.

There are many counts of this clone. V usage is TRBV12-3 or TRBV12-4 and J usage is TRBJ2-7, with 11 nucleotides matching TRBD1. V shed 4 bases, J shed 6 bases, and the junction held 14 bases outside the gene matches. The CDR3 covers 17 residues. CDR3 DNA sequence: TGTGCCAGCAGTTCTAGATCTCCCGGACAGGGGGCTGTCGAGCAGTACTTC. Translated: CASSSRSPGQGAVEQYF.

On this clone itself: A much larger clone differs from this one at a single base, so this may be a read error. The chain has TRBV10-3 and TRBJ2-5; D not certain. CDR3 length: 12 residues. V was trimmed by 10 bases and J by 2 bases, leaving 11 bases between them. Germline V gives CDR1 ENHRY, CDR2 SYGVKD. Written as DNA, the CDR3 is TGTGCCACCGCCGGGCAACAAGAGACCCAGTACTTC. Its translation: CATAGQQETQYF.

This clone has at least ten counts. The chain carries TRBV20-1 and TRBJ2-1; 9 positions match TRBD1. The CDR3 spans 13 residues. V lost 6 bases and J lost 9; bases outside the gene matches: 9. Germline assignment: CDR1 DFQATT and CDR2 SNEGSKA (reference sequence). CDR3: CSAEGQGVGEQFF. The CDR3 nucleotides are TGCAGTGCAGAGGGACAGGGAGTGGGTGAGCAGTTCTTC.

This clone has a count of ten or more. CDR3 residues: CASSLPDTLGYEQYF. In DNA, the CDR3 is TGTGCCAGCAGCTTACCGGATACCCTGGGTTACGAGCAGTACTTC. This chain uses TRBV11-3 with TRBJ2-7, with D unresolved. The CDR3 extends over 15 amino acids. V was cut by 2 bases and J by 4 bases, with 15 bases left in between. Per the germline V gene, CDR1 is SGHNT and CDR2 is YENEEA.

In its sample, this clone was seen once. With a much larger clone just one base away, this may be a read error. This rearrangement joins TRBV5-1 to TRBJ1-1; D unclear. There are 11 residues in the CDR3. Germline V lookup: CDR1 SGHRS, CDR2 YFSETQ. For the CDR3, the DNA is TGCGTCAGCAGCTTGCGGGGTGAAGCTTTCTTT. Its translation: CVSSLRGEAFF.

This clone was found many times. This sequence joins TRBV6-1 and TRBJ2-2; a weak D match, TRBD2 (6 bases). Trimming stripped 7 bases from V and 5 bases from J, with 14 bases between. The CDR3 consists of 14 residues. The germline CDR1 and CDR2 sequences are MNHNS and SASEGT. As DNA, the CDR3 is TGTGCCAGCAAAGCGAGGACTAATACCGGGGAGCTGTTTTTT. Protein sequence: CASKARTNTGELFF.

Details on this clone: Germline is not matched at one junction end, which may reflect a read error. The V gene is TRBV5-5, the J gene TRBJ2-2; TRBD2 might be the D (5 bases). The CDR3 length is 15 residues. In germline, CDR1 is SGHKS, CDR2 YYEKEE (reference sequence). CDR3 sequence reads: CASSLEHLNTGELSF. CDR3 DNA sequence: TGTGCCAGCAGCTTAGAACACTTGAACACCGGGGAGCTGTCTTTT.

This clone has at least ten counts. The gene calls are TRBV2 and TRBJ2-7; 9 bases are shared with TRBD1. The CDR3 runs 14 residues. Looked up from germline, CDR1 is SNHLY and CDR2 is FYNNEI. V shed 6 bases, J shed 5 bases, and the junction held 8 bases outside the gene matches. The CDR3 DNA follows: TGTGCCAGCAGGACAGGGGGTGCGGGAAACGAGCAGTACTTC. This codes for CASRTGGAGNEQYF.

This clone was detected many times. The rearrangement joins TRBV2 to TRBJ1-4; D remains unclear. This CDR3 is 14 amino acids long. Germline V gene lookup returns CDR1 SNHLY and CDR2 FYNNEI. The V end lost 6 bases, the J end lost 5 bases, and 13 bases lay between the germline ends. Here the CDR3 DNA reads TGTGCCAGCAGCGCCAGTACCATGAATGAAAAACTGTTTTTT. It encodes CASSASTMNEKLFF.